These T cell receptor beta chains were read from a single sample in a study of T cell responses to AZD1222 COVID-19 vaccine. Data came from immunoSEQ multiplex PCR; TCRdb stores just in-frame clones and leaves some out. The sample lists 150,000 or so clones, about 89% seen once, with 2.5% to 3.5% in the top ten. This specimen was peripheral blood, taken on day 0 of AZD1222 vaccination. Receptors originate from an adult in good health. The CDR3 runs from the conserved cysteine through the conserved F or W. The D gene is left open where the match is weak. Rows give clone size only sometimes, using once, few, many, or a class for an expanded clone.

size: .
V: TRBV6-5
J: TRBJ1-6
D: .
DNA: TGTGCCAGCCACGGCAGGGGTAATTCACCCCTCCACTTT
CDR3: CASHGRGNSPLHF

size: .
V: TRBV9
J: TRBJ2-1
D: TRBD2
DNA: TGTGCCAGCAGCGTAGGACTAGCGGGGGGTTACAATGAGCAGTTCTTC
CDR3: CASSVGLAGGYNEQFF

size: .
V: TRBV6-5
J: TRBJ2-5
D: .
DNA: TGTGCCAGCACTGCGGTTCCGGGGGCTTCAGAGACCCAGTACTTC
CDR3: CASTAVPGASETQYF

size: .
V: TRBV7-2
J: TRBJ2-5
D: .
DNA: TGTGCCAGCAGCTTCGGGGGGCTGGAGACCCAGTACTTC
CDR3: CASSFGGLETQYF

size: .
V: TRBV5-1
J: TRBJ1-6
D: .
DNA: TGCGCCAGCAGCCCCGGGAGCGCCTATAATTCACCCCTCCACTTT
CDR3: CASSPGSAYNSPLHF

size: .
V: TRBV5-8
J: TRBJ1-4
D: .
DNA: TGTGCCAGCAGCTGGGCCGGCCTGGAAAAACTGTTTTTT
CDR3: CASSWAGLEKLFF

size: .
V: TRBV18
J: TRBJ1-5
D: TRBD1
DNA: TGTGCCAGCTCACACCAACGGGACAGGGGAAACAATCAGCCCCAGCATTTT
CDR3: CASSHQRDRGNNQPQHF

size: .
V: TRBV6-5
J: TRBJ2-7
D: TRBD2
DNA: TGTGCCAGTTCTAGCGGGATTTACGAGCAGTACTTC
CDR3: CASSSGIYEQYF

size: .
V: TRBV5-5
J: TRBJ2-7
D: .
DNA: TGTGCCAGCAGCTCCTATTACGAGCAGTACTTC
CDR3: CASSSYYEQYF

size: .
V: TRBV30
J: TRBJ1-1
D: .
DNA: TGTGCCTGGAGCTATTACACTGAAGCTTTCTTT
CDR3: CAWSYYTEAFF

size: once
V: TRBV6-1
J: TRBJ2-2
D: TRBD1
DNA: TGTGCCAGCAGTGAATTCGCAGGGGGCGGCACCGGGGAGCTGTTTTTT
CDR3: CASSEFAGGGTGELFF

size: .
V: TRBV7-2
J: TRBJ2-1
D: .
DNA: TGTGCCAGCAGCCCGCGTTTGGGGTCGGGATACAATGAGCAGTTCTTC
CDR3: CASSPRLGSGYNEQFF

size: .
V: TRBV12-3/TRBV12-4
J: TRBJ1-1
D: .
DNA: TGTGCCAGCAGTTTCGGCGACACTGAAGCTTTCTTT
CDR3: CASSFGDTEAFF

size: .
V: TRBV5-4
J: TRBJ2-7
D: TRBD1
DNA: TGTGCCAGCAGCCCCCGGGGGACAGGGGGCAAACTCAACGAGCAGTACTTC
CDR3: CASSPRGTGGKLNEQYF

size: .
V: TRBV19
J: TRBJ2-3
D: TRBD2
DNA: TGTGCCAGTAGTCTACAGACTAGCGACCCCGCCGGGCAGTATTTT
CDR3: CASSLQTSDPAGQYF

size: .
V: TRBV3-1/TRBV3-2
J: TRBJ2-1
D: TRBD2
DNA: TGTGCCAGCAGCCAAGCTCGGGGGGGGGCCAGAAATGAGCAGTTCTTC
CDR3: CASSQARGGARNEQFF

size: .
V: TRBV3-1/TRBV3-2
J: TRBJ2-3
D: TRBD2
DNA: TGTGCCAGCAGCCAAGGACTAGCGGGAGATACGCAGTATTTT
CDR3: CASSQGLAGDTQYF

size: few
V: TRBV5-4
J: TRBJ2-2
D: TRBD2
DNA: TGTGCCAGCAGCTTAGGCGGGGGGCTCGTCACCGGGGAGCTGTTTTTT
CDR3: CASSLGGGLVTGELFF

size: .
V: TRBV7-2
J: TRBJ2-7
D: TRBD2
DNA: TGTGCCAGCAGCTCCCTGACTAGCGGGAGGTACGAGCAGTACTTC
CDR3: CASSSLTSGRYEQYF

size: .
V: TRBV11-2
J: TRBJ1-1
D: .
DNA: TGTGCCAGCAGCCTGCGTGCGGGATTGGGTACTGAAGCTTTCTTT
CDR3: CASSLRAGLGTEAFF

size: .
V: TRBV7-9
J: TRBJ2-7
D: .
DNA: TGTGCCAGCAGCGAAAGCATTGGGACGTCGGGGAACTACGAGCAGTACTTC
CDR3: CASSESIGTSGNYEQYF

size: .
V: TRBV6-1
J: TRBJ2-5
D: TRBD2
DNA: TGTGCCAGCAGTGAGGATAGCGGGCCGAGCCAGACCCAGTACTTC
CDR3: CASSEDSGPSQTQYF

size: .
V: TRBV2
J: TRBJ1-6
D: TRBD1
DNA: TGTGCCAGCAGTGGTCAGGCAGGGGGGTCTGTGGGATCACCCCTCCACTTT
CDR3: CASSGQAGGSVGSPLHF

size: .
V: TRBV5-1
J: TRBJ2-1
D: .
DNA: TGCGCCAGCAGCTTGGGGTACGGCTCCTACAATGAGCAGTTCTTC
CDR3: CASSLGYGSYNEQFF

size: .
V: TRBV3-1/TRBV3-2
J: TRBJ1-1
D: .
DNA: TGTGCCAGCAGCCAAGGCATAAAACCAGGGGAAAGAACGACGTACACTGAAGCTTTCTTT
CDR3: CASSQGIKPGERTTYTEAFF

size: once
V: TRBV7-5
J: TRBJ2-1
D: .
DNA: TGTGCCAGAAGCTTTGACGCTGGGACTAGCGGGTGTGAGCAGTTCTTC
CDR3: CARSFDAGTSGCEQFF

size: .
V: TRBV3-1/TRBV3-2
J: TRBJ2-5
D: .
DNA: TGTGCCAGCAGCCAAAGCGGGCGAGAGACCCAGTACTTC
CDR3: CASSQSGRETQYF

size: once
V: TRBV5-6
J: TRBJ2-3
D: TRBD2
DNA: TGTGCCAGCAGCAAAAGAGGACTAGCGGCGCAGTATTTT
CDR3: CASSKRGLAAQYF

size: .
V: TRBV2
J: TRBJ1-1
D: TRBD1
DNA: TGTGCCAGCGCGAAGATTCAGGGGGGCCCCACTGAAGCTTTCTTT
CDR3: CASAKIQGGPTEAFF

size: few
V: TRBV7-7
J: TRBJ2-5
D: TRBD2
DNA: TGTGCCAGCAGCTTAGGTAGCGGGAGAGAAGAGACCCAGTACTTC
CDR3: CASSLGSGREETQYF

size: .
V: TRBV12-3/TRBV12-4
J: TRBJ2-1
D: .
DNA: TGTGCCAGCAGTTTAGTTATACAGTCCCGGCAGTTCTTC
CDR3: CASSLVIQSRQFF

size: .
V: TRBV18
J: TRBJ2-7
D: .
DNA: TGTGCCAGCTCACCATTCGGGACTGGGGATGACGAGCAGTACTTC
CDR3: CASSPFGTGDDEQYF

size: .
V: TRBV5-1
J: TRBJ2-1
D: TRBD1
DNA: TGCGCCAGCTCCCAGTGGGACAGCTCCTACAATGAGCAGTTCTTC
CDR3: CASSQWDSSYNEQFF

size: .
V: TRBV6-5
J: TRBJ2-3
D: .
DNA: TGTGCCAGCAGCCCCAGGGGGGGGAGCACAGATACGCAGTATTTT
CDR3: CASSPRGGSTDTQYF

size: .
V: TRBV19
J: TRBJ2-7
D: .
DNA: TGTGCCAGTAGTAGCATCGGGGGATTCTCCTACGAGCAGTACTTC
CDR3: CASSSIGGFSYEQYF

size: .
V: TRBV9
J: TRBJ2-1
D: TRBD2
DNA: TGTGCCAGCAGCGTAGAACCCCGAGCGGGGGGGTACAATGAGCAGTTCTTC
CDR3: CASSVEPRAGGYNEQFF

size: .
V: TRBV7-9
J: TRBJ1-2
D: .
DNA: TGTGCCAGCAGCCAATCCCAAGCTAACTATGGCTACACCTTC
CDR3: CASSQSQANYGYTF

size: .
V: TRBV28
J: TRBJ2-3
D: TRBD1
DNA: TGTGCCAGCAGTTCTCCGGGACAGGGGACCGATACGCAGTATTTT
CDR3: CASSSPGQGTDTQYF

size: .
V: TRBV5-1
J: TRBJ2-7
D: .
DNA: TGCGCCAGCAGCTTGGCGGCAGAGTTATACGAGCAGTACTTC
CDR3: CASSLAAELYEQYF

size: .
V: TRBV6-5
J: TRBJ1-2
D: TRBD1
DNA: TGTGCCTGTAACCCAGGGGGGACCTATGGCTACACCTTC
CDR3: CACNPGGTYGYTF

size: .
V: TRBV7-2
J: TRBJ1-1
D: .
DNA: TGTGCCAGCAGCTTAGATCCGAGGGGGGGAGCTTTCTTT
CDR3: CASSLDPRGGAFF

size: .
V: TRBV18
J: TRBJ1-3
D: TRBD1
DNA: TGTGCCAGCTCACCGTTGACAGGGAGCTCTGGAAACACCATATATTTT
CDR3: CASSPLTGSSGNTIYF

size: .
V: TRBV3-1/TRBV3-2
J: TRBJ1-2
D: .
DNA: TGTGCCAGCAGCCCAAGTTGGGGGACGGGGAACTATGGCTACACCTTC
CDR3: CASSPSWGTGNYGYTF

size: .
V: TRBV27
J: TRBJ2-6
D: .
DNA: TGTGCCAGCACCTACAGGGTTTCCTCTGGGGCCAACGTCCTGACTTTC
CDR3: CASTYRVSSGANVLTF

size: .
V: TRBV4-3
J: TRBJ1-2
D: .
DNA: TGCGCCAGCAGCCAAGATGCTTTGGGGGGATATGGCTACACCTTC
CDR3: CASSQDALGGYGYTF

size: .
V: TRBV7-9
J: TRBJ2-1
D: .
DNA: TGTGCCAGCAGCACCCCGGGCACGATCTCCTACAATGAGCAGTTCTTC
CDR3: CASSTPGTISYNEQFF

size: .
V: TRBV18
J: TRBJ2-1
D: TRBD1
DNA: TGTGCCAGCTCACCGGGACAGGAGTCCGAGCAGTTCTTC
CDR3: CASSPGQESEQFF

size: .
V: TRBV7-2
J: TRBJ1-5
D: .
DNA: TGTGCCAGCAGCTTACGGGTTCTAGATTTTCATAATCAGCCCCAGCATTTT
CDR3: CASSLRVLDFHNQPQHF

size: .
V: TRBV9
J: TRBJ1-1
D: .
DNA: TGTGCCAGCAGCGCCTGGGGGGGCTCGAACACTGAAGCTTTCTTT
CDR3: CASSAWGGSNTEAFF

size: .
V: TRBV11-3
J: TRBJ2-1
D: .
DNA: TGTGCCAGCAGCTTAAGGCCGGGACCAACGAATGAGCAGTTCTTC
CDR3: CASSLRPGPTNEQFF